The subject of this entry is one T cell receptor beta chain. The antigen is unknown. Every isolated RNA sample was fully reverse transcribed, so sequencing captured expressed TCRB transcripts. Sequenced by immunoSEQ multiplex PCR; TCRdb stores in-frame clones only, minus some. The sample holds 300,000 to 350,000 clones, roughly 14% seen once. The data are from a study of beta chain features in type 1 diabetes. Study-level points and caveats: Patients with type 1 diabetes showed fewer VDJ junction insertions and more deletions. High TCR expression in some cells could lead to their over-representation in cDNA sequencing. Type 1 diabetes patients had TCRB CDR3s that were shorter (moderately but significantly so) in all four CD4+ subsets.

The length of the CDR3 is 14 residues. V lost 8 bases, J lost 8 bases, and 21 bases lay in between. In germline, CDR1 is LNHDA, CDR2 SQIVND (reference sequence). Sorting that relied on CD45RO/CCR7/CD25/CD127/CD95/CD27 yielded CD4+ naive, central memory, regulatory and stem cell-like memory cells. This TCR was sampled from a young woman with type 1 diabetes. The chain uses TRBV19 and TRBJ1-2; D ambiguous. Sequenced: naive CD4+ T cells from blood. The CDR3 spells CASSLSVSGSGYTF. In DNA form, the CDR3 reads TGTGCCAGTTCCCTCAGCGTGTCTGGAAGCGGCTACACCTTC.